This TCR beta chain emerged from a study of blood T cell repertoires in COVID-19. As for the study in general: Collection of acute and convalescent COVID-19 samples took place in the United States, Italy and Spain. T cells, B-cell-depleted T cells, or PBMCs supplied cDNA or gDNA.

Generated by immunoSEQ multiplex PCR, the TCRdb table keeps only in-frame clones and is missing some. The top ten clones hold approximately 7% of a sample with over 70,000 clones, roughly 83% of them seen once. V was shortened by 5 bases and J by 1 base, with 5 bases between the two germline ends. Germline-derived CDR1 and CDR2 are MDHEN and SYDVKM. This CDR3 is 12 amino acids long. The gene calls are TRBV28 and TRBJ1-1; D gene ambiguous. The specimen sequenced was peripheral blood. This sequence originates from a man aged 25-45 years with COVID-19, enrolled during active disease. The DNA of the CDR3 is TGTGCCAGCAGTAGCACGAACACTGAAGCTTTCTTT. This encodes CASSSTNTEAFF.